This T cell receptor (beta chain) was identified in a study of blood T cells in healthy people across ages. Overall study findings and caveats: Strongly correlated with naive T cell percentage was TCR beta diversity.

The authors extracted at least 5 micrograms of total RNA per sample. It was with a sample-barcoded 5' primer and a J-beta primer mix that a second PCR of roughly 6 to 11 cycles was run. Paired-end reads containing CDR3 totaled no fewer than 3 million for each sample. MiXCR, run by TCRdb on the 5' RACE reads, gives a single entry per CDR3 protein. The table lists 700,000 to 850,000 distinct CDR3 sequences, about 55% of them singletons, with roughly 37% in the top ten. About this clonotype itself: What it binds is not known.

The CDR3 extends over 15 amino acids. This receptor was taken from an elderly man in good health. The sample consisted of blood. The rearrangement joins TRBV21-1 to TRBJ2-7; the table's D call of TRBD1 was not tested on the DNA. TRBV21-1 corresponds to a pseudogene. CDR3 amino acids: CASSKRQGDPYEQYF. The CDR3 nucleotides are TGTGCCAGCAGCAAAAGGCAGGGGGATCCCTACGAGCAGTACTTC.